Following are 31 T cell receptor beta chains from one sample sequenced in a study of regulatory T cells in long-lasting Graves disease. Time point here: newly diagnosed GD, antithyroid drugs for less than 3 months. PBMCs provided the RNA from which the TCR library was made. Combining iRepertoire HTBI primers with Arm-PCR of CDR3 regions, the authors built TCR beta libraries. TCRdb re-called the multiplex PCR reads through MiXCR, storing one row per CDR3 protein. This sample has 550,000 to 600,000 distinct CDR3 sequences, with more than 15% found just once. A further study also used this sample, focusing on T cells in Graves' hyperthyroidism and ophthalmopathy.

The specimen was peripheral blood mononuclear cells (PBMCs), collected at new diagnosis, from a patient treated with antithyroid drugs. These receptor sequences come from a man younger than 35 with Graves disease.

This clonotype was detected a few times. The chain is built from TRBV19 and TRBJ2-6; D is perhaps TRBD1 (6 bases). The CDR3 has 19 amino acids. In germline, CDR1 is LNHDA, CDR2 SQIVND (reference sequence). Between the trimmed V and J ends, which lost 4 bases and 4 bases, there was a span of 23 bases. The CDR3 region is CASSTSPAGAASGANVLTF. The CDR3 DNA reads as TGTGCCAGTAGTACTTCCCCGGCAGGGGCTGCTTCCGGGGCCAACGTCCTGACTTTC.

The gene calls are TRBV13 and TRBJ2-7; weak D call: TRBD2 (6 bases). CDR1 PRHDT and CDR2 FYEKMQ come from the germline V gene (reference sequence). V lost 1 base and J lost 0, with 13 bases in between. This CDR3 is 16 amino acids long. The CDR3 is CASSLEGRTFSYEQYF. The CDR3 DNA sequence: TGTGCCAGCAGCTTAGAAGGGAGGACTTTCTCCTACGAGCAGTACTTC.

This clonotype occurred many times. The chain recombines TRBV7-2 with TRBJ1-2; no definite D call. Looked up from germline, CDR1 is SGHTA and CDR2 is FQGNSA. CDR3 length: 12 amino acids. With 2 bases removed from V and 4 bases from J, the gap between germline ends came to 5 bases. The chain's CDR3 is CASSLPSYGYTF. CDR3 bases: TGTGCCAGCAGCTTACCCAGCTATGGCTACACCTTC.

In its sample, this clonotype was seen once. The chain is built from TRBV7-9 and TRBJ1-1; no reliable D call. V was shortened by 5 bases and J by 5 bases, with 6 bases between the two germline ends. The CDR3 has 11 amino acids. Per the germline V gene, CDR1 is SEHNR and CDR2 is FQNEAQ (reference sequence). The CDR3 here is CASSPMTEAFF. CDR3 coding DNA: TGTGCCAGCAGCCCCATGACTGAAGCTTTCTTT.

This clonotype has ten or more counts. V usage is TRBV18 and J usage is TRBJ2-7; TRBD1 is a possible D gene (6 bases). The CDR3 runs 15 residues. Looked up from germline, CDR1 is KGHSH and CDR2 is LQKENI. The V and J ends lost 6 bases and 5 bases respectively, with 20 bases between them. The CDR3: CASSLYGTTPHEQYF. The CDR3 coding sequence is TGTGCCAGCTCCCTCTACGGGACAACGCCCCACGAGCAGTACTTC.

The V gene is TRBV30, the J gene TRBJ1-3, with D maybe TRBD1 (6 bases). The CDR3 is 17 residues long. CDR1 and CDR2 from the germline V gene are GTSNPN and SVGIG (reference sequence). The V gene lost 5 bases and the J gene lost 3 bases, with 23 bases spanning the gap. This chain's CDR3 is CAWLSRLGQKSGNTIYF. CDR3 DNA: TGTGCCTGGCTATCCCGGTTGGGACAAAAAAGTGGAAACACCATATATTTT.

This clonotype was counted ten times or more. This chain joins TRBV12-3 or TRBV12-4 and TRBJ1-2; D is perhaps TRBD1 (5 bases). The CDR3 runs 12 residues. V lost 6 bases, J lost 5 bases, and 10 bases lay in between. The DNA for the CDR3 is TGTGCCAGCAGCCGGGACGGGTATGGCTACACCTTC. This codes for CASSRDGYGYTF.

This clonotype was recorded a few times. J is TRBJ2-1 and V is TRBV30; D is perhaps TRBD1 (5 bases). V was pared by 3 bases and J by 12 bases, with 15 bases between. Germline V gives CDR1 GTSNPN, CDR2 SVGIG (reference sequence). This CDR3 is 12 amino acids long. CDR3 sequence (DNA): TGTGCCTGGAGCCCCTCCCAGGGCGGGCAGTTCTTC. Translated, it gives CAWSPSQGGQFF.

This chain uses TRBV5-1 with TRBJ1-1, with TRBD1 matching over 7 bases. In germline, CDR1 is SGHRS, CDR2 YFSETQ. The CDR3 spans 15 residues. The junction had 11 bases not matched to a gene; V was cut back by 4 bases and J by 5 bases. CDR3 sequence (DNA): TGCGCCAGCAGCAGATGGACAGGACTAAGTACTGAAGCTTTCTTT. This gives the protein CASSRWTGLSTEAFF.

The table lists this clonotype with a few counts. The chain is built from TRBV29-1 and TRBJ2-7; D remains unclear. Germline V gene data show CDR1 as SQVTM and CDR2 as ANQGSEA. The CDR3 totals 11 residues. The V and J ends lost 7 bases and 7 bases respectively, with 14 bases between them. The CDR3 spells CSAEMGREQYF. The CDR3 DNA follows: TGCAGCGCTGAGATGGGCCGTGAGCAGTACTTC.

This clonotype was observed many times. V usage is TRBV28 and J usage is TRBJ1-5; TRBD1 agrees at 7 bases. Trimming removed 6 bases from V and 7 bases from J; junction bases left unmatched: 6. CDR3 length: 13 residues. CDR1 is MDHEN and CDR2 is SYDVKM in the germline V gene. The CDR3 coding sequence is TGTGCCAGCAGACAGGGGTCACGACAGCCCCAGCATTTT. Its protein product is CASRQGSRQPQHF.

This clonotype was found a few times. V and J are TRBV7-8 and TRBJ1-5, with a possible D match to TRBD1 (5 bases). V was shortened by 5 bases and J by 7 bases, with 21 bases between the two germline ends. Per the germline V gene, CDR1 is SGHVS and CDR2 is FQNEAQ. The CDR3 contains 16 residues. The CDR3 here is CASSRREGTFRQPQHF. The DNA for the CDR3 is TGTGCCAGCAGCCGAAGAGAAGGGACGTTCAGGCAGCCCCAGCATTTT. Complete variable domain (other parts from reference TRBV7-8 and TRBJ1-5): GAGVSQSPRYKVAKRGQDVALRCDPISGHVSLFWYQQALGQGPEFLTYFQNEAQLDKSGLPSDRFFAERPEGSVSTLKIQRTQQEDSAVYLCASSRREGTFRQPQHFGDGTRLSIL.

This clonotype was observed a few times. This sequence may be a read error, since a much larger clone differs from it by one base. This chain joins TRBV6-5 and TRBJ2-1, with 14 bases identical to TRBD2. V trimming: 2 bases; J trimming: 6 bases; junction bases outside the gene matches: 3. In germline, CDR1 is MNHEY, CDR2 SVGAGI. The CDR3 length is 16 residues. CDR3 residues: CASSYPGTSGSNEQFF. The DNA of the CDR3 is TGTGCCAGCAGTTACCCTGGGACTAGCGGGAGCAATGAGCAGTTCTTC.

This clonotype was seen repeatedly, ten times or more. The rearrangement uses TRBV12-3 or TRBV12-4 and TRBJ1-2; D possibly corresponds to TRBD1 (6 bases). Trimming pared 6 bases from V and 3 bases from J, leaving 11 bases between. This CDR3 comprises 13 residues. The CDR3 loop reads CASSPGQHYGYTF. In DNA form, the CDR3 reads TGTGCCAGCAGCCCAGGACAGCACTATGGCTACACCTTC.

This clonotype has only a few counts. The CDR3 DNA reads as TGTGCCAGCAGTTTCGGGGGTGACATTCAGTACTTC. It is translated as CASSFGGDIQYF. V and J are TRBV27 and TRBJ2-4, with D perhaps matching TRBD2 (6 bases). The CDR3 covers 12 residues. The germline CDR1 and CDR2 sequences are MNHEY and SMNVEV (reference sequence). V was clipped by 3 bases and J by 8 bases, with 8 bases between them.

This clonotype has a handful of counts. The chain uses TRBV5-1 and TRBJ1-1; no firm D call. Germline V lookup: CDR1 SGHRS, CDR2 YFSETQ. Trimming removed 0 bases at V and 5 bases at J, with 14 bases between. The CDR3 is 15 amino acids. Here the CDR3 DNA reads TGCGCCAGCAGCTTGGGGGTGGATTGGGGAACTGAAGCTTTCTTT. Protein product: CASSLGVDWGTEAFF.

This chain uses TRBV20-1 with TRBJ2-2; D might be TRBD2 (5 bases). The V and J ends lost 4 bases and 0 bases respectively, with 9 bases between them. Germline-derived CDR1 and CDR2 are DFQATT and SNEGSKA (reference sequence). CDR3 length: 14 amino acids. CDR3 residues: CSATRTANTGELFF. The CDR3 nucleotides read TGCAGTGCTACTAGGACTGCGAACACCGGGGAGCTGTTTTTT.

This clonotype was observed many times. V is TRBV20-1 and J is TRBJ2-1; tentative D call: TRBD1 (5 bases). CDR3 length: 12 residues. V gave up 1 base and J gave up 12 bases, with 13 bases separating them. Per germline, CDR1 DFQATT and CDR2 SNEGSKA (reference sequence). The CDR3 loop is CSARGGPSVQFF. The CDR3 DNA follows: TGCAGTGCTAGAGGGGGCCCCAGCGTGCAGTTCTTC.

This clonotype was observed at least ten times. The chain has TRBV27 and TRBJ2-5; D possibly corresponds to TRBD2 (5 bases). CDR1 is MNHEY and CDR2 is SMNVEV in the germline V gene (reference sequence). This CDR3 has 14 amino acids. Trimming shortened V by 4 bases and J by 4 bases, and 13 bases separated the two germline ends. In nucleotides, the CDR3 is TGTGCCAGCAGTTCCGGGATGCTCAGAGAGACCCAGTACTTC. Translated, it gives CASSSGMLRETQYF.

This clonotype was recorded a few times. The V and J genes are TRBV7-9 and TRBJ2-3; D gene ambiguous. The CDR3 contains 15 residues. The V end lost 3 bases, the J end lost 4 bases, and 14 bases lay between the germline ends. Germline V gene sequence: CDR1 SEHNR, CDR2 FQNEAQ (reference sequence). In DNA form, the CDR3 reads TGTGCCAGCAGCTTGGTCCAATCGGTGGCAGATACGCAGTATTTT. Protein sequence: CASSLVQSVADTQYF.

This clonotype was seen ten or more times. This chain joins TRBV6-1 and TRBJ1-5; 7 nucleotides line up with TRBD1. CDR3 length equals 14 residues. The V and J ends lost 6 bases and 3 bases, in that order; junction bases with no gene match: 5. Looked up from germline, CDR1 is MNHNS and CDR2 is SASEGT. This CDR3 is CASSTGVTNQPQHF. The CDR3 nucleotides are TGTGCCAGCAGCACAGGGGTCACCAATCAGCCCCAGCATTTT.

This clonotype has at least ten counts. The chain links TRBV5-1 to TRBJ2-1; 7 nucleotides line up with TRBD2. The germline V gene has CDR1 SGHRS and CDR2 YFSETQ. CDR3 size: 17 residues. Trimming cost V 4 bases and J 6 bases; bases outside gene matches: 16. CDR3 in amino acids: CASSPLAGGALSNEQFF. The CDR3 DNA reads as TGCGCCAGCAGCCCCTTAGCGGGTGGGGCCCTTTCCAATGAGCAGTTCTTC.

Turning to this clonotype: A junction end diverges from the germline sequence, so it may reflect a read error. The chain links TRBV3-1 to TRBJ1-5; D is unresolved. Germline V CDR1 and CDR2: LGHDT, YNNKEL (reference sequence). This CDR3 contains 14 residues. The CDR3 coding sequence is TGTGTCAGCAGCCAAGAAGGATTCAATCAGCCCCAGCATTTT. Amino acids: CVSSQEGFNQPQHF.

This clonotype was detected many times. The V gene is TRBV27, the J gene TRBJ2-3; maybe TRBD2 (6 bases). V was pared by 2 bases and J by 2 bases, with 14 bases between. CDR1 is MNHEY and CDR2 is SMNVEV in the germline V gene (reference sequence). This CDR3 region has 16 residues. This CDR3 is CASSLTLARLTDTQYF. CDR3 in DNA: TGTGCCAGCAGTTTAACACTAGCTAGGCTCACAGATACGCAGTATTTT.

Many counts were recorded for this clonotype. The chain carries TRBV6-9 and TRBJ2-5; TRBD2 agrees at 8 bases. The germline CDR1 and CDR2 sequences are MNHGY and SVAAGI. The ends lost 4 bases at V and 3 bases at J; junction bases unmatched: 10. The CDR3 runs 16 residues. CDR3 residues: CASSSHKISGKETQYF. CDR3 coding DNA: TGTGCCAGCAGTTCCCACAAGATTAGCGGGAAAGAGACCCAGTACTTC.

As regards this clonotype: No conserved phenylalanine or tryptophan ends this CDR3, so it is likely a read error. V usage is TRBV30 and J usage is TRBJ1-2, with D possibly TRBD1 on 5 matching bases. Germline V gene lookup returns CDR1 GTSNPN and CDR2 SVGIG (reference sequence). This CDR3 is 10 amino acids long. CDR3: CAGDGYRYTL. The DNA for the CDR3 is TGTGCCGGGGACGGCTATCGCTACACCTTA.

A few counts support this clonotype. The V call is TRBV20-1, the J call TRBJ1-2; D remains ambiguous. CDR3 length equals 12 residues. In germline, CDR1 is DFQATT, CDR2 SNEGSKA (reference sequence). V was clipped by 1 base and J by 6 bases, with 9 bases between them. The chain's CDR3 is CSARVIEDGYTF. For the CDR3, the DNA is TGCAGTGCTAGAGTCATAGAGGATGGCTACACCTTC.

This clonotype was counted at least ten times. The chain carries TRBV20-1 and TRBJ2-7, with D tentatively TRBD2 (6 bases). The germline gives CDR1 DFQATT, CDR2 SNEGSKA (reference sequence). This CDR3 comprises 15 residues. Trimming shortened V by 7 bases and J by 2 bases, and 21 bases separated the two germline ends. The CDR3 bases are TGCAGTGTTAAGGCAGCCGGGACTGAAACCTACGAGCAGTACTTC. Its protein product is CSVKAAGTETYEQYF.

This clonotype was recorded once. The chain is built from TRBV9 and TRBJ2-5, with 7 nucleotides matching TRBD2. Germline V gene data show CDR1 as SGDLS and CDR2 as YYNGEE. The CDR3 loop spans 14 amino acids. V shed 4 bases and J 1 base; nucleotides not matched to a gene: 4. The CDR3 coding sequence is TGTGCCAGCAGCTTGACTAGCACCCAAGAGACCCAGTACTTC. Its translation: CASSLTSTQETQYF.

The chain is built from TRBV20-1 and TRBJ1-1; no reliable D call. Trimming removed 0 bases from V and 1 base from J, with 6 bases in between. CDR1 is DFQATT, CDR2 SNEGSKA, per germline (reference sequence). This CDR3 contains 13 residues. CDR3 protein: CSARDTRNTEAFF. CDR3 nucleotides: TGCAGTGCTAGAGATACCAGGAACACTGAAGCTTTCTTT.

The chain recombines TRBV10-3 with TRBJ1-5; D is unclear. CDR3 length: 17 residues. Trimming left V 3 bases short and J 2 bases short, with 17 bases between. Germline V lookup: CDR1 ENHRY, CDR2 SYGVKD. The CDR3 reads CAISEKLISLGNQPQHF. For the CDR3, the DNA is TGTGCCATCAGTGAAAAGCTCATATCTCTGGGCAATCAGCCCCAGCATTTT.